The rows below give T cell receptor beta chains drawn from one sample of a study of blood T cell repertoires in COVID-19. TCRdb's table, derived via immunoSEQ multiplex PCR, lists solely in-frame clones and lacks some. In the table there are around 11,000 clones, approximately 90% of which are singletons. Sequencing was performed on peripheral blood. Every receptor here comes from a man aged 30 to 39 with active or convalescent COVID-19. Each CDR3 is given with its conserved first and last residue. Each record gives: J gene, D gene, clone size, V gene, CDR3 DNA, CDR3 protein. The D gene is left open where the match is weak. Clone size is shown for a subset of rows, as once, few, many or a class of expanded clone.

J gene: TRBJ2-5; D gene: .; clone size: .; V gene: TRBV7-8; CDR3 DNA: TGTGCCAGCAGCCCACGACAGGGAGGAGAGACCCAGTACTTC; CDR3 protein: CASSPRQGGETQYF
J gene: TRBJ2-1; D gene: .; clone size: .; V gene: TRBV6-2/TRBV6-3; CDR3 DNA: TGTGCCAGCAGCCGGGACAACAATGAGCAGTTCTTC; CDR3 protein: CASSRDNNEQFF
J gene: TRBJ1-1; D gene: TRBD1; clone size: .; V gene: TRBV7-9; CDR3 DNA: TGTGCCAGCAGCAGTAGGGGGACAGGGGCCACTGAAGCTTTCTTT; CDR3 protein: CASSSRGTGATEAFF
J gene: TRBJ2-4; D gene: .; clone size: .; V gene: TRBV6-2/TRBV6-3; CDR3 DNA: TGTGCCAGCAGTTCTCTGGACTCATACAAAAACATTCAGTACTTC; CDR3 protein: CASSSLDSYKNIQYF
J gene: TRBJ2-3; D gene: TRBD2; clone size: .; V gene: TRBV12-5; CDR3 DNA: TGTGCTAGTGGTTTGCCAGCGGGGGAAAGCACAGATACGCAGTATTTT; CDR3 protein: CASGLPAGESTDTQYF
J gene: TRBJ1-1; D gene: .; clone size: .; V gene: TRBV27; CDR3 DNA: TGTGCCAGCAGTTTGTTCCGGGGGTGGACTGAAGCTTTCTTT; CDR3 protein: CASSLFRGWTEAFF
J gene: TRBJ2-5; D gene: .; clone size: .; V gene: TRBV7-7; CDR3 DNA: TGTGCCAGCAGCTTAAATCCCACCGGGGAGACCCAGTACTTC; CDR3 protein: CASSLNPTGETQYF
J gene: TRBJ2-1; D gene: TRBD2; clone size: .; V gene: TRBV7-6; CDR3 DNA: TGTGCCAGCAGCTTAGGGGCAAACGGGGGGGCCATTAATGAGCAGTTCTTC; CDR3 protein: CASSLGANGGAINEQFF
J gene: TRBJ1-1; D gene: .; clone size: .; V gene: TRBV5-4; CDR3 DNA: TGTGCCAGCATTAACTTGGGGTACGGGGGGGCCTTGAACACTGAAGCTTTCTTT; CDR3 protein: CASINLGYGGALNTEAFF
J gene: TRBJ1-5; D gene: .; clone size: .; V gene: TRBV6-1; CDR3 DNA: TGTGCCAGCAGTGAAGTCTCTCCCGTTAATCAGCCCCAGCATTTT; CDR3 protein: CASSEVSPVNQPQHF
J gene: TRBJ2-1; D gene: TRBD1; clone size: .; V gene: TRBV7-3; CDR3 DNA: TGTGCCAGCAGCCTAGGACAGGGGGAATACAATGAGCAGTTCTTC; CDR3 protein: CASSLGQGEYNEQFF
J gene: TRBJ1-1; D gene: .; clone size: once; V gene: TRBV19; CDR3 DNA: TGTGCCAGTAGCCCACGTCTCGGAAGGGGAGGGACTGAAGCTTTCTTT; CDR3 protein: CASSPRLGRGGTEAFF
J gene: TRBJ2-3; D gene: TRBD2; clone size: .; V gene: TRBV3-1/TRBV3-2; CDR3 DNA: TGTGCCAGCAGCCAAGCTTTTAGCGGGGGGGCAGATACGCAGTATTTT; CDR3 protein: CASSQAFSGGADTQYF
J gene: TRBJ1-2; D gene: .; clone size: .; V gene: TRBV5-1; CDR3 DNA: TGCGCCAGCAGCTTGTGGTCAGGGGTTTCCAATGGCTACACCTTC; CDR3 protein: CASSLWSGVSNGYTF
J gene: TRBJ1-4; D gene: .; clone size: .; V gene: TRBV5-1; CDR3 DNA: TGCGCCAGCAGCTCTGGACTGCAGGAAAAACTGTTTTTT; CDR3 protein: CASSSGLQEKLFF
J gene: TRBJ2-3; D gene: .; clone size: .; V gene: TRBV9; CDR3 DNA: TGTGCCAGCAGCGTAGACAGGGTTGGGTCGGCAGATACGCAGTATTTT; CDR3 protein: CASSVDRVGSADTQYF
J gene: TRBJ2-3; D gene: TRBD1; clone size: .; V gene: TRBV6-1; CDR3 DNA: TGTGCCAGCAGTGAAGGGACAGGGCACACAGATACGCAGTATTTT; CDR3 protein: CASSEGTGHTDTQYF
J gene: TRBJ1-5; D gene: TRBD1; clone size: few; V gene: TRBV6-2/TRBV6-3; CDR3 DNA: TGTGCCAGCAGTGGGACAGAGAATCAGCCCCAGCATTTT; CDR3 protein: CASSGTENQPQHF
J gene: TRBJ1-1; D gene: TRBD1; clone size: .; V gene: TRBV10-3; CDR3 DNA: TGTGCCATCAGAACCGGGACAGGGTGGGGCACTGAAGCTTTCTTT; CDR3 protein: CAIRTGTGWGTEAFF
J gene: TRBJ1-6; D gene: .; clone size: .; V gene: TRBV9; CDR3 DNA: TGTGCCAGCAGCGTATCAAACAGAGATTCACCCCTCCACTTT; CDR3 protein: CASSVSNRDSPLHF
J gene: TRBJ1-2; D gene: .; clone size: few; V gene: TRBV5-1; CDR3 DNA: TGCGCCAGCAGCTTTGGGCAGAGGGAGGGCTACACCTTC; CDR3 protein: CASSFGQREGYTF
J gene: TRBJ1-1; D gene: TRBD1; clone size: .; V gene: TRBV5-6; CDR3 DNA: TGTGCCAGCAGACCGACAGGGGCCCCTGAAGCTTTCTTT; CDR3 protein: CASRPTGAPEAFF
J gene: TRBJ2-5; D gene: TRBD1; clone size: once; V gene: TRBV18; CDR3 DNA: TGTGCCAGCTCACCACAGGGGGCAGAGACCCAGTACTTC; CDR3 protein: CASSPQGAETQYF
J gene: TRBJ2-5; D gene: TRBD1; clone size: .; V gene: TRBV6-7; CDR3 DNA: TGTGCCAGCAGGGACAGGGAAGAGACCCAGTACTTC; CDR3 protein: CASRDREETQYF
J gene: TRBJ2-3; D gene: .; clone size: .; V gene: TRBV7-6; CDR3 DNA: TGTGCCAGCAGCTTAGTTCCTAACAGTAGAAGCACAGATACGCAGTATTTT; CDR3 protein: CASSLVPNSRSTDTQYF
J gene: TRBJ2-1; D gene: TRBD2; clone size: few; V gene: TRBV24-1; CDR3 DNA: TGTGCCACCAGTGATGGGACTAGCGGTATCTTC; CDR3 protein: CATSDGTSGIF
J gene: TRBJ1-5; D gene: .; clone size: .; V gene: TRBV7-9; CDR3 DNA: TGTGCCAGCAGCTTAGTGAGGTTTGGGGAGAGGATCAATCAGCCCCAGCATTTT; CDR3 protein: CASSLVRFGERINQPQHF
J gene: TRBJ2-3; D gene: .; clone size: .; V gene: TRBV7-2; CDR3 DNA: TGTGCCAGCAGCTTAGGTCTCCCAGATACGCAGTATTTT; CDR3 protein: CASSLGLPDTQYF
J gene: TRBJ1-2; D gene: TRBD1; clone size: .; V gene: TRBV24-1; CDR3 DNA: TGTGCCACCAGTCCCCACAGGGGGCCACCGATCTATGGCTACACCTTC; CDR3 protein: CATSPHRGPPIYGYTF
J gene: TRBJ2-1; D gene: .; clone size: .; V gene: TRBV9; CDR3 DNA: TGTGCCAGCAGCAGAGGGGCGGGGGCGCACAATGAGCAGTTCTTC; CDR3 protein: CASSRGAGAHNEQFF
J gene: TRBJ2-2; D gene: .; clone size: .; V gene: TRBV6-4; CDR3 DNA: TGTGCCAGCAGACCCGGGGGTGACACCGGGGAGCTGTTTTTT; CDR3 protein: CASRPGGDTGELFF
J gene: TRBJ2-7; D gene: .; clone size: .; V gene: TRBV2; CDR3 DNA: TGTGCCAGCATCCGCGGGACTGCTAGGGCCCACTACGAGCAGTACTTC; CDR3 protein: CASIRGTARAHYEQYF
J gene: TRBJ2-3; D gene: TRBD2; clone size: .; V gene: TRBV5-1; CDR3 DNA: TGCGCCAGCAGCTTTAGCGGGGGGGCGGATACGCAGTATTTT; CDR3 protein: CASSFSGGADTQYF
J gene: TRBJ1-3; D gene: .; clone size: .; V gene: TRBV5-1; CDR3 DNA: TGCGCCAGCAGTCCCTTCTCTGGAAACACCATATATTTT; CDR3 protein: CASSPFSGNTIYF
J gene: TRBJ2-7; D gene: TRBD2; clone size: .; V gene: TRBV5-6; CDR3 DNA: TGTGCCAGCAGATTCGGGGGGGCCTCTTCCGAGCAGTACTTC; CDR3 protein: CASRFGGASSEQYF
J gene: TRBJ2-1; D gene: TRBD2; clone size: once; V gene: TRBV11-3; CDR3 DNA: TGTGCCAGCAGCTTAGGGCGGGGGGACTCCTCCTACAATGAGCAGTTCTTC; CDR3 protein: CASSLGRGDSSYNEQFF
J gene: TRBJ2-5; D gene: TRBD2; clone size: .; V gene: TRBV10-3; CDR3 DNA: TGTGCCATCAGTGAAGGTAGCGGGGGAATCCAAGAGACCCAGTACTTC; CDR3 protein: CAISEGSGGIQETQYF
J gene: TRBJ1-3; D gene: TRBD1; clone size: .; V gene: TRBV7-9; CDR3 DNA: TGTGCCAGCAGCTTTGGCCAGGGGGCTGACACCATATATTTT; CDR3 protein: CASSFGQGADTIYF
J gene: TRBJ1-1; D gene: .; clone size: .; V gene: TRBV5-1; CDR3 DNA: TGCGCCAGCAGCTCGCAGGGTACTGAAGCTTTCTTT; CDR3 protein: CASSSQGTEAFF
J gene: TRBJ1-1; D gene: .; clone size: few; V gene: TRBV5-1; CDR3 DNA: TGCGCCAGCAGCCCGATGACAGGGAACACTGAAGCTTTCTTT; CDR3 protein: CASSPMTGNTEAFF
J gene: TRBJ1-1; D gene: .; clone size: .; V gene: TRBV6-1; CDR3 DNA: TGTGCCAGCAGTGAAGTAGGGCAGGGCGAAGCTTTCTTT; CDR3 protein: CASSEVGQGEAFF
J gene: TRBJ2-1; D gene: TRBD1; clone size: .; V gene: TRBV3-1/TRBV3-2; CDR3 DNA: TGTGCCAGCAGCGATGAGAGGGACAGGGGGCAGAGCAATGAGCAGTTCTTC; CDR3 protein: CASSDERDRGQSNEQFF
J gene: TRBJ1-1; D gene: .; clone size: .; V gene: TRBV5-1; CDR3 DNA: TGCGCCAGCAGCTTCGACACCGGGACATTGAACACTGAAGCTTTCTTT; CDR3 protein: CASSFDTGTLNTEAFF
J gene: TRBJ2-5; D gene: .; clone size: .; V gene: TRBV29-1; CDR3 DNA: TGCAGCGTCGAAGGACAACAGACCCAGTACTTC; CDR3 protein: CSVEGQQTQYF
J gene: TRBJ1-5; D gene: TRBD1; clone size: .; V gene: TRBV2; CDR3 DNA: TGTGCCAGCAAGGGACAGGCAAATCAGCCCCAGCATTTT; CDR3 protein: CASKGQANQPQHF
J gene: TRBJ1-1; D gene: .; clone size: .; V gene: TRBV7-2; CDR3 DNA: TGTGCCAGCAGCTTAAGAACGGGGAACACTGAAGCTTTCTTT; CDR3 protein: CASSLRTGNTEAFF
J gene: TRBJ2-7; D gene: .; clone size: .; V gene: TRBV27; CDR3 DNA: TGTGCCAGCAGATATAGTCCCTCCCCCTCCTACGAGCAGTACTTC; CDR3 protein: CASRYSPSPSYEQYF
J gene: TRBJ2-2; D gene: .; clone size: .; V gene: TRBV6-1; CDR3 DNA: TGTGCCAGCAGTGAAGCGCTCGCGGGACTTTACAACACCGGGGAGCTGTTTTTT; CDR3 protein: CASSEALAGLYNTGELFF
J gene: TRBJ2-3; D gene: .; clone size: .; V gene: TRBV30; CDR3 DNA: TGTGCCTGGGGGCCTCTCGGGGATACGCAGTATTTT; CDR3 protein: CAWGPLGDTQYF
J gene: TRBJ2-2; D gene: .; clone size: .; V gene: TRBV3-1/TRBV3-2; CDR3 DNA: TGTGCCAGCAGCCAAGGAGCTGTCCAGGGTGGGACCGGGGAGCTGTTTTTT; CDR3 protein: CASSQGAVQGGTGELFF
J gene: TRBJ2-5; D gene: .; clone size: .; V gene: TRBV5-4; CDR3 DNA: TGTGCCAGCAGCTTTCGAGGTAGCGGACAAGAGACCCAGTACTTC; CDR3 protein: CASSFRGSGQETQYF
J gene: TRBJ2-5; D gene: .; clone size: .; V gene: TRBV5-6; CDR3 DNA: TGTGCCAGCAGCTTGGATGACAGACAAGAGACCCAGTACTTC; CDR3 protein: CASSLDDRQETQYF
J gene: TRBJ1-5; D gene: TRBD1; clone size: .; V gene: TRBV19; CDR3 DNA: TGTGCCAGTAGCGTTCAACAGGGGCGAGGGCAGCCCCAGCATTTT; CDR3 protein: CASSVQQGRGQPQHF